This TCR beta chain was sequenced in a study of T cells after yellow fever vaccination. A few counts support this clonotype. Its antigen is unknown. The V and J ends lost 1 base and 3 bases respectively, with 15 bases between them. The CDR3 is made up of 16 amino acids. Germline CDR1 reads SGHTA; CDR2 reads FQGNSA. Generation of TCR cDNA used 5'RACE template switching (which added a universal primer site and UMIs). TCRdb processed the 5' RACE reads anew with MiXCR; each CDR3 protein has one entry. The sample shows approximately 120,000 distinct CDR3 sequences, 7.5% to 10% of them seen only once. Study findings and constraints: Booster sampling recovered most clones from primary vaccination (under 98% CD4, roughly 88% CD8). Of the clonotypes, a small share occurred in both CD4 and CD8 compartments. Abundant clonotypes (contaminants from the bulk population) could be present in FACS-sorted repertoires.

This TCR derives from a man aged 18 to 30 who received the YFV17D yellow fever vaccine. The chain combines TRBV7-2 with TRBJ2-5; no firm D call. The specimen was CD8+ T cells sorted from PBMCs, collected on the day of the yellow fever booster vaccination. The CDR3 DNA reads as TGTGCCAGCAGCTTAGTGGGCAGTAAAAGGGAAGAGACCCAGTACTTC. Residues: CASSLVGSKREETQYF.